This passage covers 30 T cell receptor beta chains from one sample sequenced in a study of shared clonotypes between healthy human individuals. The repertoire was sequenced with immunoSEQ multiplex PCR; TCRdb's copy has only in-frame clones and lacks some. Of more than 1,200,000 clones listed, around 98.5% are singletons. Sequencing was done on a sample of naive CD4+ T cells sorted from blood. Subset in this sample: CD45RA+ positively selected. These receptors were collected from a man aged 30-40 years in good health.

The CDR3 coding sequence is TGTGCCAGCTTATCCGCTAGAAGTGGGTGGGAGACCCAGTACTTC. As protein: CASLSARSGWETQYF. The V and J genes are TRBV28 and TRBJ2-5; no definite D call. The CDR3 runs to 15 residues. V was trimmed by 8 bases and J by 5 bases, leaving 21 bases between them. Germline V lookup: CDR1 MDHEN, CDR2 SYDVKM.

The CDR3 loop is CASSFRDPQNEQFF. CDR3 bases: TGCGCCAGCAGCTTCCGGGACCCTCAAAATGAGCAGTTCTTC. The chain carries TRBV5-1 and TRBJ2-1, with D perhaps TRBD1 or TRBD2 (5 bases each). Germline CDR1 reads SGHRS; CDR2 reads YFSETQ. The CDR3 has 14 residues. Trimming stripped 2 bases from V and 7 bases from J, with 13 bases between. The variable domain in full, with the rest retrieved from reference TRBV5-1 and TRBJ2-1, is KAGVTQTPRYLIKTRGQQVTLSCSPISGHRSVSWYQQTPGQGLQFLFEYFSETQRNKGNFPGRFSGRQFSNSRSEMNVSTLELGDSALYLCASSFRDPQNEQFFGPGTRLTVL.

The chain carries TRBV7-9 and TRBJ2-5; possible D gene TRBD2, 5 bases. Trimming took 4 bases from V and 5 from J, leaving 23 bases between them. This CDR3 region has 17 residues. Germline loops: CDR1 SEHNR, CDR2 FQNEAQ (reference sequence). CDR3 region: CASSYPPKGEGTETQYF. In DNA, the CDR3 is TGTGCCAGCAGCTATCCGCCGAAGGGCGAGGGAACTGAGACCCAGTACTTC.

Of note for this clone: Other DNA sequences of this sample code for an identical CDR3. This rearrangement joins TRBV18 to TRBJ2-1; unclear D gene. The CDR3 is 14 amino acids. CDR1 KGHSH and CDR2 LQKENI come from the germline V gene. Between the trimmed V and J ends, which lost 1 base and 6 bases, there was a span of 10 bases. The CDR3: CASSPRVILNEQFF. In DNA, the CDR3 is TGTGCCAGCTCACCACGGGTTATTCTCAATGAGCAGTTCTTC.

The sample holds one count of this clone. This CDR3 is CASSVVKSPNTGELFF. CDR3 bases: TGTGCCAGCAGCGTAGTGAAGTCCCCGAACACCGGGGAGCTGTTTTTT. V and J are TRBV9 and TRBJ2-2; no reliable D call. Trimming pared 0 bases from V and 0 bases from J, leaving 9 bases between. The length of the CDR3 is 16 residues. From germline, CDR1 is SGDLS and CDR2 YYNGEE.

The genes are TRBV5-8 and TRBJ1-5, with D possibly TRBD1 on 5 matching bases. Trimming pared 3 bases from V and 6 bases from J, leaving 16 bases between. The CDR3 has 15 amino acids. Germline V gene sequence: CDR1 SGHTS, CDR2 YDEGEE. The CDR3 DNA follows: TGTGCCAGCAGCTGGGGAGGGTCCCAGGGTCAGCCCCAGCATTTT. It specifies CASSWGGSQGQPQHF.

The gene calls are TRBV2 and TRBJ2-3; TRBD2 matches 8 bases. The CDR3 loop spans 15 amino acids. Per germline, CDR1 SNHLY and CDR2 FYNNEI. J gave up 4 bases and V 4 bases, and 7 bases lay outside the gene matches. Here the CDR3 DNA reads TGTGCCAGCAGTGGAGGGGCGGGAGGAGCAGATACGCAGTATTTT. Translated, it gives CASSGGAGGADTQYF.

This clone has just one count. Other DNA sequences in the same sample also yield this CDR3. The V and J genes are TRBV20-1 and TRBJ1-1, with D unclear. The CDR3 totals 10 residues. V shed 3 bases and J shed 4 bases, with 3 bases lying between them. Germline CDR1 DFQATT, CDR2 SNEGSKA (reference sequence). The chain's CDR3 is CSARGTEAFF. In nucleotides, the CDR3 is TGCAGTGCTAGGGGCACTGAAGCTTTCTTT.

The V and J genes are TRBV6-1 and TRBJ1-1; TRBD1 matches 7 bases. Germline CDR1 and CDR2: MNHNS and SASEGT. The CDR3 is made up of 11 amino acids. V trimming: 7 bases; J trimming: 10 bases; junction bases outside the gene matches: 6. CDR3 protein: CASMTGPRAFF. The DNA for the CDR3 is TGTGCCAGCATGACAGGGCCAAGAGCTTTCTTT.

As concerns this clone: The identical CDR3 is also encoded by other nucleotide sequences in the sample. V is TRBV5-1 and J is TRBJ2-7; 7 positions agree with TRBD1. V was pared by 1 base and J by 2 bases, with 3 bases of the junction left unmatched. The CDR3 covers 14 residues. Germline lookup yields CDR1 SGHRS and CDR2 YFSETQ. CDR3 sequence (DNA): TGCGCCAGCAGCTTGTTACAGGGGCCCTACGAGCAGTACTTC. Amino acid sequence: CASSLLQGPYEQYF.

V usage is TRBV5-1 and J usage is TRBJ2-5, with D possibly TRBD2 on 5 matching bases. V was shortened by 4 bases and J by 1 base, with 14 bases between the two germline ends. Per the germline V gene, CDR1 is SGHRS and CDR2 is YFSETQ. The CDR3 length is 15 residues. CDR3 sequence: CASSHPSLRQETQYF. CDR3 sequence (DNA): TGCGCCAGCAGCCACCCTAGCCTCCGCCAAGAGACCCAGTACTTC.

CDR3 residues: CASSSGLATHTGELFF. CDR3 DNA sequence: TGTGCCAGCAGCTCGGGACTAGCGACCCACACCGGGGAGCTGTTTTTT. The rearrangement links TRBV5-4 to TRBJ2-2; 10 bases fit TRBD2. Germline lookup yields CDR1 SGHNT and CDR2 YYREEE (reference sequence). The CDR3 loop spans 16 amino acids. The junction had 5 bases not matched to a gene; V was cut back by 3 bases and J by 3 bases.

The CDR3 sequence is CSVVVGGYNEQFF. DNA for the CDR3: TGCAGCGTTGTTGTGGGAGGGTACAATGAGCAGTTCTTC. The genes are TRBV29-1 and TRBJ2-1, with 7 bases fitting TRBD2. This CDR3 is built from 13 residues. V lost 4 bases and J lost 4; bases outside the gene matches: 4. Looked up from germline, CDR1 is SQVTM and CDR2 is ANQGSEA.

The V and J genes are TRBV13 and TRBJ2-5; D unclear. V lost 1 base and J lost 2, with 5 bases in between. In germline, CDR1 is PRHDT, CDR2 FYEKMQ (reference sequence). The length of the CDR3 is 13 residues. The chain's CDR3 is CASSLVKQETQYF. CDR3 nucleotide sequence: TGTGCCAGCAGCTTAGTGAAACAAGAGACCCAGTACTTC.

This clone has just one count. The chain uses TRBV11-2 and TRBJ2-1; the match to TRBD2 covers 10 bases. V gave up 5 bases and J gave up 4 bases; unmatched junction bases: 8. The CDR3 sequence is 16 residues long. The germline V gene has CDR1 SGHAT and CDR2 FQNNGV. CDR3 in DNA: TGTGCCAGCAGCGTGCGACTAGCGGGTAGTTACAATGAGCAGTTCTTC. Encoded protein: CASSVRLAGSYNEQFF.

The chain employs TRBV2 and TRBJ2-5, with TRBD1 matching over 7 bases. Unmatched junction bases numbered 9, after V lost 6 bases and J lost 5 bases. Germline CDR1 reads SNHLY; CDR2 reads FYNNEI. This CDR3 is built from 14 residues. The CDR3 DNA follows: TGTGCCAGCAGAGCAATACAGGGGTTGGAGACCCAGTACTTC. The encoded protein is CASRAIQGLETQYF.

The V gene is TRBV19, the J gene TRBJ2-3; D uncertain. V was clipped by 1 base and J by 4 bases, with 12 bases between them. The CDR3 consists of 15 residues. Germline assignment: CDR1 LNHDA and CDR2 SQIVND (reference sequence). The CDR3 bases are TGTGCCAGTAGTATAGGTGGCACCGGCGCAGATACGCAGTATTTT. Amino acid sequence: CASSIGGTGADTQYF.

This sequence joins TRBV25-1 and TRBJ2-1; TRBD2 agrees at 10 bases. V shed 3 bases and J 6 bases; nucleotides not matched to a gene: 11. The CDR3 runs to 17 residues. Per germline, CDR1 MGHDK and CDR2 SYGVNS. The DNA for the CDR3 is TGTGCCAGCAGTGAGATGCGGCTAGCGGGAGAGGGCAATGAGCAGTTCTTC. Its protein product is CASSEMRLAGEGNEQFF.

The gene calls are TRBV7-2 and TRBJ2-5; 11 nucleotides line up with TRBD1. The germline V gene has CDR1 SGHTA and CDR2 FQGNSA. With V trimmed by 5 bases and J by 1 base, 3 bases remained unmatched. The CDR3 runs 15 residues. The DNA of the CDR3 is TGTGCCAGCAGCCGCGGGACAGGGGGCCAAGAGACCCAGTACTTC. Translating gives CASSRGTGGQETQYF.

The chain is built from TRBV11-2 and TRBJ2-7; tentative D call: TRBD1 (7 bases). Germline values: CDR1 SGHAT, CDR2 FQNNGV. With 3 bases removed from V and 3 bases from J, the gap between germline ends came to 12 bases. The CDR3 is 14 residues long. CDR3: CASSFFQGGYEQYF. The CDR3 DNA sequence: TGTGCCAGCAGCTTCTTCCAGGGGGGCTACGAGCAGTACTTC.

V gene TRBV5-4 combines with J gene TRBJ1-1; the match to TRBD1 covers 7 bases. The CDR3 is 16 residues long. CDR1 and CDR2 from the germline V gene are SGHNT and YYREEE (reference sequence). V trimming: 0 bases; J trimming: 4 bases; junction bases outside the gene matches: 9. The CDR3: CASSLAGVRGGTEAFF. CDR3 bases: TGTGCCAGCAGCTTGGCAGGGGTCAGGGGGGGCACTGAAGCTTTCTTT.

The chain couples TRBV7-9 to TRBJ2-1; 11 nucleotides match TRBD2. The CDR3 covers 15 residues. Germline CDR1 SEHNR, CDR2 FQNEAQ (reference sequence). V trimming: 5 bases; J trimming: 8 bases; junction bases outside the gene matches: 8. The CDR3 loop is CASSNPSGRPHEQFF. The CDR3 DNA is TGTGCCAGCAGCAACCCTAGCGGGAGGCCCCATGAGCAGTTCTTC.

The J gene is TRBJ2-7, the V gene TRBV29-1, with TRBD1 identical over 10 bases. The CDR3 is made up of 15 amino acids. Germline V gene lookup returns CDR1 SQVTM and CDR2 ANQGSEA. V trimming: 4 bases; J trimming: 2 bases; junction bases outside the gene matches: 8. The CDR3 loop is CSVGRAGQGTYEQYF. CDR3 coding DNA: TGCAGCGTTGGCAGGGCGGGACAGGGGACCTACGAGCAGTACTTC.

Here the CDR3 reads CASSPQGLDIQYF. CDR3 coding DNA: TGTGCCAGCAGCCCTCAGGGATTGGACATTCAGTACTTC. The rearrangement joins TRBV5-4 to TRBJ2-4; D may be TRBD1 (5 bases). CDR3 length: 13 amino acids. Trimming took off 4 bases at V and 8 bases at J, with 13 bases between the two ends. Germline V gene data show CDR1 as SGHNT and CDR2 as YYREEE (reference sequence).

In its sample, this clone was seen once. J is TRBJ1-1 and V is TRBV4-2; D unclear. The CDR3 length is 15 residues. The V end lost 1 base, the J end lost 0 bases, and 9 bases lay between the germline ends. In germline, CDR1 is LGHNA, CDR2 YNFKEQ. CDR3 in amino acids: CASSQVIQMNTEAFF. The CDR3 DNA follows: TGTGCCAGCAGCCAAGTGATTCAGATGAACACTGAAGCTTTCTTT.

The J gene is TRBJ2-1, the V gene TRBV6-1, with 13 bases aligning to TRBD2. V was pared by 6 bases and J by 15 bases, with 14 bases of the junction left unmatched. Germline CDR1 is MNHNS and CDR2 is SASEGT. CDR3 size: 15 residues. For the CDR3, the DNA is TGTGCCAGCAGCTCCGGGGGGACTAGCGGGACCCCTAGGTTCTTC. Amino acid sequence: CASSSGGTSGTPRFF.

This rearrangement joins TRBV7-2 to TRBJ2-4; 7 bases map to TRBD1. This CDR3 has 13 amino acids. Germline V gene lookup returns CDR1 SGHTA and CDR2 FQGNSA. Trimming took 4 bases from V and 9 from J; bases not matched to a gene: 6. The CDR3 protein is CASSYPGTAIQYF. As DNA, the CDR3 is TGTGCCAGCAGCTATCCTGGGACAGCCATTCAGTACTTC.

This CDR3 is CASSLSPTGELFF. CDR3 nucleotides: TGTGCCAGCAGTTTATCACCAACCGGGGAGCTGTTTTTT. J is TRBJ2-2 and V is TRBV27; D is uncertain. The CDR3 spans 13 residues. With 0 bases removed from V and 5 bases from J, the gap between germline ends came to 4 bases. Germline CDR1 MNHEY, CDR2 SMNVEV (reference sequence).

The chain uses TRBV11-2 and TRBJ2-2, with TRBD1 matching 7 bases. V was clipped by 4 bases and J by 3 bases; unmatched bases: 8. The CDR3 has 16 residues. Per germline, CDR1 SGHAT and CDR2 FQNNGV. The CDR3 bases are TGTGCCAGCAGCTCTATGGGACAGCTTCACACCGGGGAGCTGTTTTTT. It encodes CASSSMGQLHTGELFF.

The gene calls are TRBV7-9 and TRBJ1-1; 8 nucleotides line up with TRBD1. In germline, CDR1 is SEHNR, CDR2 FQNEAQ (reference sequence). V lost 5 bases and J lost 8; bases outside the gene matches: 13. There are 15 residues in the CDR3. CDR3 protein: CASSLGAVRQGEAFF. Here the CDR3 DNA reads TGTGCCAGCAGCCTAGGGGCGGTGAGACAGGGGGAAGCTTTCTTT. Full variable domain (remainder filled in from reference TRBV7-9 and TRBJ1-1): DTGVSQNPRHKITKRGQNVTFRCDPISEHNRLYWYRQTLGQGPEFLTYFQNEAQLEKSRLLSDRFSAERPKGSFSTLEIQRTEQGDSAMYLCASSLGAVRQGEAFFGQGTRLTVV.